This T cell receptor beta chain was captured by sequencing in a study of T cells in localized non-small cell lung cancer. Study-wide results and caveats: Adjacent lung had a median about 57 of the 100 largest tumor clones.

From germline, CDR1 is SGHVS and CDR2 FQNEAQ. Trimming stripped 10 bases from V and 5 bases from J, with 8 bases between. The length of the CDR3 is 10 residues. Data came from immunoSEQ multiplex PCR; TCRdb stores just in-frame clones and leaves some out. The sample contains 53,000 or so clones, approximately 80% of which appear only once. The sample holds one count of this clone. Its target is unknown. The chain carries TRBV7-8 and TRBJ2-5, with D maybe TRBD2 (5 bases). Sequenced here: peripheral blood mononuclear cells, sampled before any cancer treatment. The TCR was taken from a man aged 35 to 70 with stage III lung adenocarcinoma. Here the CDR3 DNA reads TGTGCCACCTGGGAGGAGACCCAGTACTTC. Amino acid sequence: CATWEETQYF.